This T cell receptor beta chain stems from a study of T cell changes during pregnancy in multiple sclerosis. This clone was counted a single time. Profiled with immunoSEQ multiplex PCR; TCRdb holds only in-frame clones, not every one. The sample lists more than 40,000 clones, almost 95% occurring once. The V segment lost 0 bases and the J segment 1 base; nucleotides outside the gene matches: 8. The germline gives CDR1 SGHRS, CDR2 YFSETQ. The CDR3 is 17 amino acids. The sequence was obtained from a female donor with multiple sclerosis, enrolled in a pregnancy study. The chain combines TRBV5-1 with TRBJ1-1, with 8 bases lining up with TRBD1. The sequencing used CD8+ T cells from peripheral blood mononuclear cells, collected in the first trimester of pregnancy. CDR3 nucleotides: TGCGCCAGCAGCTTGGAGGGACAGGTTAGGGGGAACACTGAAGCTTTCTTT. Translating gives CASSLEGQVRGNTEAFF.